This TCR beta chain was retrieved from a study of cytomegalovirus exposure and HLA in healthy donors. The wider study: Earlier, 95 million to 130 million unique TCR beta sequences were recovered from approximately 180 million T cells by an analysis. General observations from the study: Near-uniform donor sequencing depth was presumed by presence/absence analyses. TRBV6-2, TRBV6-3 and some other V segments were excluded as indistinguishable. Immune exposure data for these donors was limited to CMV serostatus.

From germline, CDR1 is DFQATT and CDR2 SNEGSKA (reference sequence). Trimming removed 6 bases at V and 3 bases at J, with 8 bases between. The CDR3 spans 11 residues. In its sample, this clone was seen a few times. Its cognate antigen is unknown. This sample also contains other DNA sequences that code for the same CDR3. The study ran its PCR with 60 Vbeta and 13 Jbeta primers. Sequencing was performed with immunoSEQ multiplex PCR; in TCRdb, only in-frame clones are kept and a portion is missing. Of about 190,000 clones detected, about 81% appear once; the ten largest clones hold roughly 0.73%. The sequenced sample consisted of PBMCs. J is TRBJ1-1 and V is TRBV20-1; D is uncertain. The clonotype originates from a woman aged 18 to 35 in good health and CMV-seronegative. The CDR3 spells CSAREDTEAFF. The CDR3 bases are TGCAGTGCCCGCGAGGACACTGAAGCTTTCTTT.